Sequencing of this T cell receptor beta chain was carried out in a study of T cell repertoires in cytomegalovirus infection (dated by TCRdb to between 2018 and 2021). Study-level background: Because public TCR beta signatures pointed to carriage of CMV infection together with the matching HLA type, the HLA type of each donor mattered for the analysis.

A note on this clonotype: No antigen is known for it. No much larger clonotype is one base removed from it; base qualities were not supplied.

Paper-wide results and their limitations: The ex vivo response was dominated by HLA-C-restricted CMV-specific TCR beta clonotypes, and the single most frequent clonotype in two of eight donors was supplied by these HLA-C-restricted clonotypes. In both this cohort and an independent roughly 350-donor cohort, the cumulative frequency of public TCR beta family members distinguished carriers of CMV infection plus the relevant HLA type.

TCRdb lists the instrument as Illumina HiSeq 1500. Using fastp trimming at Q25 and MiXCR clonotype assembly, TCRdb reanalyzed the public sequencing data and kept in-frame beta chains. Under each unique CDR3 protein, matching rows form one entry showing the most common genes and DNA. This sample comprises approximately 240,000 distinct CDR3 sequences, around an eighth of them detected only once. 1.5% to 2% of the sample is held by the ten biggest clonotypes. For this chain, trimming is 5 bases at the V end and 2 bases at the J end, and the number of junction bases without a gene match is 4. The CDR3 sequence holds 15 residues, the cysteine and phenylalanine included. The CDR3 DNA has 45 bases and is translated from base 1. According to the germline V gene (reference sequence), CDR1 reads LNHDA and CDR2 reads SQIVND.

The receptor was isolated from a human donor in good health (CMV status not recorded). Some clones in this sample may be carry-over from other donors' samples. Sequencing was done on a sample of PBMCs. Here the chain combines TRBV19 and TRBJ2-7, with 12 bases aligning to TRBD2. The encoded CDR3 is CASSGLAGYPYEQYF. The sequence in DNA is TGTGCCAGTAGTGGACTAGCGGGATATCCCTACGAGCAGTACTTC.